This T cell receptor (beta chain) was obtained from a study of shared clonotypes between healthy human individuals. In the case of this clone: Its antigen remains unknown.

Each cell subset's genomic DNA was divided evenly among several immunoSEQ plates. Some clones are missing from TCRdb's copy, which holds only in-frame ones; the method was immunoSEQ multiplex PCR. The sample has under 300,000 clones; 50% to 80% are singletons. Findings of the study overall: Sampling included only blood; tissue repertoires likely differ. Larger estimated richness was generally recorded for naive subsets relative to memory subsets.

The CDR3 contains 16 residues. The V gene's germline CDR1 is SGHRS and CDR2 YFSETQ. V lost 1 base, J lost 7 bases, and 21 bases lay in between. This TCR was sampled from a man aged 25 to 40 in good health. Sequencing was carried out using memory CD4+ T cells sorted from blood. The subset: CD45RA-negative fraction. The chain combines TRBV5-1 with TRBJ2-7, with D perhaps TRBD2 (6 bases). As DNA, the CDR3 is TGCGCCAGCAGCTTGACCCCTAGCGCCGCAAGGTGGGAGCAGTACTTC. It encodes CASSLTPSAARWEQYF.